The 16 T cell receptor beta chains in this list originate from one sample, sequenced in a study of the immune and genomic landscape of osteosarcoma. Osteosarcoma specimens were post-treatment primary, local recurrence and metastasis tumors from poor-prognosis patients. TCRdb's copy holds only in-frame clones and misses some; the assay was immunoSEQ multiplex PCR. This sample has about 10,000 clones, with approximately 70% found just once. Input material: osteosarcoma tumor tissue from the lung. All receptors come from a human donor with osteosarcoma.

The chain uses TRBV12-1 and TRBJ1-2; no check of the table's D call, TRBD1, against the DNA was made. TRBV12-1 is reported as a pseudogene. This CDR3 has 13 amino acids. The DNA for the CDR3 is TGTGCCAGCAGCTCACCAGGGGGCCGGGGCTACACCTTC. This sequence encodes CASSSPGGRGYTF.

This clone was detected a few times. This chain links TRBV7-6 with TRBJ2-7, with a weak D call TRBD1 (5 bases). The V end lost 1 base, the J end lost 6 bases, and 19 bases lay between the germline ends. The CDR3 extends over 16 amino acids. Germline lookup yields CDR1 SGHVS and CDR2 FNYEAQ. CDR3 sequence: CASSLGGGRALSEQYF. Written as DNA, the CDR3 is TGTGCCAGCAGCTTAGGAGGCGGCAGGGCCCTGAGCGAGCAGTACTTC.

V and J are TRBV7-9 and TRBJ2-5; D might be TRBD2 (6 bases). V lost 3 bases and J lost 9, with 14 bases in between. Germline V gives CDR1 SEHNR, CDR2 FQNEAQ (reference sequence). This CDR3 contains 13 residues. This CDR3 is CASSLSGPGPQYF. In DNA form, the CDR3 reads TGTGCCAGCAGCTTGAGCGGGCCCGGCCCCCAGTACTTC. The full variable domain, in which reference TRBV7-9 and TRBJ2-5 provide the parts outside the CDR3, is DTGVSQNPRHKITKRGQNVTFRCDPISEHNRLYWYRQTLGQGPEFLTYFQNEAQLEKSRLLSDRFSAERPKGSFSTLEIQRTEQGDSAMYLCASSLSGPGPQYFGPGTRLLVL.

V gene TRBV6-6 combines with J gene TRBJ1-2; the match to TRBD1 covers 10 bases. CDR1 is MNHNY, CDR2 SVGAGI, per germline (reference sequence). This CDR3 contains 16 residues. V shed 1 base, J shed 4 bases, and the junction held 6 bases outside the gene matches. In nucleotides, the CDR3 is TGTGCCAGCAGTTACTACGTCGGACAGGGGGGCTATGGCTACACCTTC. Translation gives CASSYYVGQGGYGYTF.

The CDR3 loop reads CAWSTGGPSETQYF. For the CDR3, the DNA is TGTGCCTGGTCCACGGGCGGCCCATCAGAGACCCAGTACTTC. The V call is TRBV30, the J call TRBJ2-5; unclear D gene. Germline values: CDR1 GTSNPN, CDR2 SVGIG (reference sequence). The ends were cut back, 5 bases at V and 4 bases at J, with 17 bases in the middle. The CDR3 has 14 amino acids.

V is TRBV2 and J is TRBJ1-1; the D gene is possibly TRBD1 (5 bases). Trimming took off 6 bases at V and 7 bases at J, with 21 bases between the two ends. The V gene's germline CDR1 is SNHLY and CDR2 FYNNEI. CDR3 length equals 15 residues. CDR3 DNA sequence: TGTGCCAGCAGGAACCAGGGTAACCCTGGGGGTGAAGCTTTCTTT. It is translated as CASRNQGNPGGEAFF.

In this sample, this clone turned up once. This chain joins TRBV2 and TRBJ1-1; possibly TRBD1 for D (5 bases). The CDR3 loop spans 15 amino acids. Germline values: CDR1 SNHLY, CDR2 FYNNEI. The V gene lost 6 bases and the J gene lost 0 bases, with 14 bases spanning the gap. As DNA, the CDR3 is TGTGCCAGCAGGTTAGAGACAGCTATGAACACTGAAGCTTTCTTT. Translated: CASRLETAMNTEAFF.

This clone was seen only once. The CDR3 protein is CASSGHNNEQFF. The DNA for the CDR3 is TGTGCCAGCAGCGGCCACAACAATGAGCAGTTCTTC. This sequence joins TRBV7-9 and TRBJ2-1; no clear D. V gave up 5 bases and J gave up 5 bases, with 7 bases separating them. CDR3 length equals 12 residues. CDR1 SEHNR and CDR2 FQNEAQ come from the germline V gene (reference sequence).

On this clone itself: The junction and the germline gene differ at one end; a read error may be behind it. The V call is TRBV5-4, the J call TRBJ1-1, with D unclear. CDR1 is SGHNT and CDR2 is YYREEE in the germline V gene (reference sequence). The CDR3 totals 12 residues. In DNA, the CDR3 is TGTGCCAGCAGCTTGGGCACCGCTGAACCTTTCTTT. It is translated as CASSLGTAEPFF.

This rearrangement joins TRBV30 to TRBJ2-7, with a possible D match to TRBD1 (5 bases). The germline V and J ends were trimmed by 4 bases and 0 bases, with 13 bases remaining between them. Germline CDR1 reads GTSNPN; CDR2 reads SVGIG (reference sequence). The CDR3 runs to 14 residues. This chain's CDR3 is CAWNKGPSSYEQYF. CDR3 DNA sequence: TGTGCCTGGAATAAGGGGCCCAGCTCCTACGAGCAGTACTTC.

J is TRBJ2-7 and V is TRBV7-3; 7 bases match TRBD2. The CDR3 has 12 residues. Trimming removed 8 bases from V and 0 bases from J; junction bases left unmatched: 1. CDR1 is SGHTA, CDR2 FQGTGA, per germline. CDR3 sequence (DNA): TGTGCCAGCGGCGGGAGCTCCTACGAGCAGTACTTC. This translates into CASGGSSYEQYF.

V and J are TRBV4-2 and TRBJ1-6; D not resolved. The CDR3 is made up of 16 amino acids. V was trimmed by 1 base and J by 2 bases, leaving 9 bases between them. CDR1 and CDR2 from the germline V gene are LGHNA and YNFKEQ. CDR3 sequence: CASSQGNQPYNSPLHF. DNA for the CDR3: TGTGCCAGCAGCCAAGGAAATCAACCCTATAATTCACCCCTCCACTTT.

The rearrangement links TRBV5-6 to TRBJ1-4; D uncertain. The CDR3 has 15 residues. Germline V gene data show CDR1 as SGHDT and CDR2 as YYEEEE. The V end was cut by 4 bases, the J end by 7 bases, with 17 bases between. The DNA of the CDR3 is TGTGCCAGCAGCACCCACGGACCCCTGGGTGAAAAACTGTTTTTT. It specifies CASSTHGPLGEKLFF. The full variable domain, in which reference TRBV5-6 and TRBJ1-4 provide the parts outside the CDR3, is DAGVTQSPTHLIKTRGQQVTLRCSPKSGHDTVSWYQQALGQGPQFIFQYYEEEERQRGNFPDRFSGHQFPNYSSELNVNALLLGDSALYLCASSTHGPLGEKLFFGSGTQLSVL.

The count of this clone is one. The rearrangement uses TRBV4-1 and TRBJ2-2; 10 bases are shared with TRBD2. The junction had 7 bases not matched to a gene; V was cut back by 1 base and J by 2 bases. The germline gives CDR1 MGHRA, CDR2 YSYEKL. The CDR3 covers 18 residues. This chain's CDR3 is CASSQVVAGGLNTGELFF. The CDR3 coding sequence is TGCGCCAGCAGCCAAGTCGTAGCGGGAGGCCTAAACACCGGGGAGCTGTTTTTT.

The chain couples TRBV5-1 to TRBJ2-1; no definite D call. CDR1 and CDR2 from the germline V gene are SGHRS and YFSETQ. There are 13 residues in the CDR3. V was pared by 0 bases and J by 10 bases, with 11 bases between. CDR3 bases: TGCGCCAGCAGCTTGGAAGGTCAGAGGGAGCAGTTCTTC. It translates to CASSLEGQREQFF.

This rearrangement joins TRBV6-1 to TRBJ2-5; D may be TRBD2 (6 bases). CDR1 is MNHNS, CDR2 SASEGT, per germline. Trimming removed 6 bases from V and 7 bases from J, with 15 bases in between. CDR3 length: 13 amino acids. The CDR3 protein is CASRGGLQGTQYF. CDR3 bases: TGTGCCAGCAGGGGGGGACTCCAGGGGACCCAGTACTTC.